What follows describes a single TCR beta chain. Treatment reported: oral pan-JAK inhibitor, 5-10 mg twice daily. This entry comes from a study of CD8+ T cells in alopecia areata. Extracted RNA was reverse transcribed, and the resulting cDNA served as sequencing template. Libraries were prepared by immunoSEQ multiplex PCR; TCRdb keeps only in-frame clonotypes and omits some of them. The sample lists roughly 250,000 clones, 50% to 75% occurring once. Germline CDR1 reads LGHNA; CDR2 reads YNFKEQ. The CDR3 consists of 15 residues. Trimming pared 4 bases from V and 3 bases from J, leaving 13 bases between. The chain combines TRBV4-2 with TRBJ2-4; D is possibly TRBD1 (6 bases). Specimen: CD4+ T cells sorted from blood, collected between weeks 51 and 52, from a patient treated with tofacitinib. The TCR was taken from a human donor with alopecia areata. CDR3 DNA sequence: TGTGCCAGCAGCCCTACAGGGTCTGGCAAAAACATTCAGTACTTC. It encodes CASSPTGSGKNIQYF.